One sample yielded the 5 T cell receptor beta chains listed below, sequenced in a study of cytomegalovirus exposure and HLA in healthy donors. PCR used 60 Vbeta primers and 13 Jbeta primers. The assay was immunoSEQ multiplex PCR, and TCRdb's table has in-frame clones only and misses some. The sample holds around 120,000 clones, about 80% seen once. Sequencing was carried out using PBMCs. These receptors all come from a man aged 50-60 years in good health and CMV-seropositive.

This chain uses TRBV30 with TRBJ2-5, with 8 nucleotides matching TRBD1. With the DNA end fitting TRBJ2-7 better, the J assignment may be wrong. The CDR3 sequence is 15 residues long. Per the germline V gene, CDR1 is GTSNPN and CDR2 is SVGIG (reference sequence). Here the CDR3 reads CAWSTRTGLTYEQYF. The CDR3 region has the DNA TGTGCCTGGAGTACCCGGACAGGGTTGACCTACGAGCAGTACTTC.

The CDR3 nucleotides read TGCAGCGTTATAACTCGATCTGAAGCTTTCTTT. This sequence encodes CSVITRSEAFF. V and J are TRBV29-1 and TRBJ1-1; D is uncertain. The ends were cut back, 5 bases at V and 6 bases at J, with 10 bases in the middle. Germline CDR1 reads SQVTM; CDR2 reads ANQGSEA. The CDR3 spans 11 residues.

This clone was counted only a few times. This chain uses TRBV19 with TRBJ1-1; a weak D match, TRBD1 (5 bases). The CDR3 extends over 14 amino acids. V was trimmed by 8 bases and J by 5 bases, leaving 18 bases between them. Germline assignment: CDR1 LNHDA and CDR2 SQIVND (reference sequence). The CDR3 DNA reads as TGTGCCAGTGGGGACGGAGGGGCCGGGACTGAAGCTTTCTTT. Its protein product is CASGDGGAGTEAFF.

CDR3 residues: CATSRDFRDKGNEQFF. CDR3 nucleotides: TGTGCCACCAGCAGAGATTTCCGGGACAAAGGGAATGAGCAGTTCTTC. The J gene is TRBJ2-1, the V gene TRBV15, with D possibly TRBD1 on 6 matching bases. The V and J ends lost 0 bases and 7 bases respectively, with 16 bases between them. CDR1 is LNHNV, CDR2 YYDKDF, per germline (reference sequence). This CDR3 is 16 amino acids long. Full variable domain (outside the CDR3, taken from reference TRBV15 and TRBJ2-1): DAMVIQNPRYQVTQFGKPVTLSCSQTLNHNVMYWYQQKSSQAPKLLFHYYDKDFNNEADTPDNFQSRRPNTSFCFLDIRSPGLGDTAMYLCATSRDFRDKGNEQFFGPGTRLTVL.

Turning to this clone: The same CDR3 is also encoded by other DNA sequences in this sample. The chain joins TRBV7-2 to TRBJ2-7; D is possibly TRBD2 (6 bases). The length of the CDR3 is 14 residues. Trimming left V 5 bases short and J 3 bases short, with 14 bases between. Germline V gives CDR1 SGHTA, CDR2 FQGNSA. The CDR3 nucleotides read TGTGCCAGCAGCGGTCCGGGACTCGGCTACGAGCAGTACTTC. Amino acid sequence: CASSGPGLGYEQYF.